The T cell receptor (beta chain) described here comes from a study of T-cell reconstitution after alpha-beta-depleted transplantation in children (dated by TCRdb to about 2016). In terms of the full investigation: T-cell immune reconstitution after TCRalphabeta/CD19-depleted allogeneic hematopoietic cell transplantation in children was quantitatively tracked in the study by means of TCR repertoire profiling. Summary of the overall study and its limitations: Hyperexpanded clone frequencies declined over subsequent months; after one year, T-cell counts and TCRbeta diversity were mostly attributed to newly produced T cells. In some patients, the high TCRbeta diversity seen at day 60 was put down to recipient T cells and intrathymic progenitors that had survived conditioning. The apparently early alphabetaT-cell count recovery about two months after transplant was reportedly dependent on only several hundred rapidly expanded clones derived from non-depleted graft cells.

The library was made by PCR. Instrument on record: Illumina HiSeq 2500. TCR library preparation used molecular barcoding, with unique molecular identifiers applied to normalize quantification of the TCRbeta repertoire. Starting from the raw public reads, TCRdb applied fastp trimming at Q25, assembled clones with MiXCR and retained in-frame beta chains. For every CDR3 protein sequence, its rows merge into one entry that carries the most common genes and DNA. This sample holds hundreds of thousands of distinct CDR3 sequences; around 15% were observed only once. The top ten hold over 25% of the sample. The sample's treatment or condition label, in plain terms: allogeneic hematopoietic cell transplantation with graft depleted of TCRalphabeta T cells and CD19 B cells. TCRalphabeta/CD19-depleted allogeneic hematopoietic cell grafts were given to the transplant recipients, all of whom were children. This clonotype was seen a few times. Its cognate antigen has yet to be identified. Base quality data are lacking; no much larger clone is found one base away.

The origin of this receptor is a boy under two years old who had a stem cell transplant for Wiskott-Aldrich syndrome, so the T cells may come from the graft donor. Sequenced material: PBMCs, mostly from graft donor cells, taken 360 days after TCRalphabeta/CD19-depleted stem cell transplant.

The DNA is TGTGCCAGCAGCCGAGGCACTAGCGGGAGTATTACCTACGAGCAGTACTTC. Its protein is CASSRGTSGSITYEQYF. Recombination connected TRBV6-2 or TRBV6-3 to TRBJ2-7; TRBD2 agrees with 11 junctional bases. For CDR1 and CDR2, the germline V gene lists MNHEY and SVGEGT. The CDR3 contains 17 residues, cysteine and phenylalanine counted. Of all the DNA, just the CDR3 is kept, 51 bases in frame from base 1. Compared with germline, V lacks 6 bases and J lacks 2 bases; bases without a gene match: 12.